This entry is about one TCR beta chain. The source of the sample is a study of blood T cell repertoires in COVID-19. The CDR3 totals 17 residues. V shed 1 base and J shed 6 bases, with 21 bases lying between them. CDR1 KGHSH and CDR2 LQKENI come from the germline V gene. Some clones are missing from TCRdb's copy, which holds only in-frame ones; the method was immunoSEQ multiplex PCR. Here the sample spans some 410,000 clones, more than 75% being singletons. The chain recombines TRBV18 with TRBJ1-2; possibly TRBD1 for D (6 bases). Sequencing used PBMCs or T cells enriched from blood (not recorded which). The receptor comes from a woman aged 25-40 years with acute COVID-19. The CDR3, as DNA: TGTGCCAGCTCACCACTTCACGTTACTAACAGGGTGAATGGCTACACCTTC. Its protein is CASSPLHVTNRVNGYTF.